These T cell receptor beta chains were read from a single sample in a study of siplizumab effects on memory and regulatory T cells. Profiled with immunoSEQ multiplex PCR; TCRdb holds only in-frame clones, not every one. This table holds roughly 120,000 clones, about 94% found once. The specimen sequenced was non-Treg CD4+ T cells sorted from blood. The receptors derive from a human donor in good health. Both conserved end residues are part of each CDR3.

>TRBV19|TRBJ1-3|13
CASSWGFGNTIYF
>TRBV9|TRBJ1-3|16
CASSVAGTATGNTIYF
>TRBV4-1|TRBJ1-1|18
CASSQDRQRGGTGTEAFF
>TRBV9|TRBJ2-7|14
CASSVVPTRGEQYF
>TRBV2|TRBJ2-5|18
CASKTGLAGGSARETQYF
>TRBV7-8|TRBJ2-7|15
CASSLRVWTTYEQYF
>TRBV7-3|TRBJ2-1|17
CASSLAPPDRGNDEQFF
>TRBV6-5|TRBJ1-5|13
CASSRELNQPQHF
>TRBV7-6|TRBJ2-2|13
CASSQQEAGELFF
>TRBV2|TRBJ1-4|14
CASSVTGSNEKLFF
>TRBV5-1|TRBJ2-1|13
CASSPDTGGEQFF
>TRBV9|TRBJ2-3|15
CASSVVGSLTDTQYF
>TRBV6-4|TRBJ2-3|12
CASSKTGATQYF
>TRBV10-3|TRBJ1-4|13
CAIGGEYNEKLFF
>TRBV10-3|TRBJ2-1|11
CAISGNNEQFF
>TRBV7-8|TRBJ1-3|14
CASSSTGHGNTIYF
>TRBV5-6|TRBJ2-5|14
CASSLPGLEETQYF
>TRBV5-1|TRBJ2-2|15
CASSSGTGNTGELFF
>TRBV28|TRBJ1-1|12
CASSISGTEAFF
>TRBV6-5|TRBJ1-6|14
CASRPTGGLSPLHF
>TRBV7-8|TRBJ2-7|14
CASSRVGATYEQYF
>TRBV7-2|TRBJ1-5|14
CASSFRQGNQPQHF